The clone carrying this TCR beta chain has only a few counts. This entry belongs to a study of T cells after yellow fever vaccination. Each CDR3 protein is one row after TCRdb ran MiXCR on the 5' RACE reads. This sample has 600,000 to 750,000 distinct CDR3 sequences, with more than 9% found just once. This clonotype was sampled from a man aged 25-45 years who received the YFV17D yellow fever vaccine. The source was PBMCs, collected on the day of the yellow fever booster vaccination.

For the CDR3, the DNA is TGTGCCAGCAGGACCTCACTTAAGGGTCGGGGCTACGAGCAGTACTTC. It is translated as CASRTSLKGRGYEQYF. The chain carries TRBV27 and TRBJ2-7, with D perhaps matching TRBD2 (5 bases). The V end lost 6 bases, the J end lost 3 bases, and 21 bases lay between the germline ends. CDR1 MNHEY and CDR2 SMNVEV come from the germline V gene (reference sequence). There are 16 residues in the CDR3.